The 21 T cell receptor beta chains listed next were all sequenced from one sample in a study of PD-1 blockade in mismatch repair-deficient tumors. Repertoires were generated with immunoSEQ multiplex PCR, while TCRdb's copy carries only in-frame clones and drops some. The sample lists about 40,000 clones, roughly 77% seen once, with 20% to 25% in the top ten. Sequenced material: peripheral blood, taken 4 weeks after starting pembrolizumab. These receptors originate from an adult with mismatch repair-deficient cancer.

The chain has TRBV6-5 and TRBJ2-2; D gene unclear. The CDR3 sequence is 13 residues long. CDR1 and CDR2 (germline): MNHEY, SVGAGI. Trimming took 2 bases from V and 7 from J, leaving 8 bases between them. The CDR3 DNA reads TGTGCCAGCAGTTACAAGGGCTACGGGGAGCTGTTTTTT. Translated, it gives CASSYKGYGELFF.

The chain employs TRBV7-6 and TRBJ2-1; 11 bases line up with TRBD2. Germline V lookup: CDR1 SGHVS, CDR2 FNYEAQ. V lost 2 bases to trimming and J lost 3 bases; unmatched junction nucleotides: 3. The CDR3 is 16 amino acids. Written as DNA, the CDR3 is TGTGCCAGCAGCTTATACGGGACTAGCGGCTACAATGAGCAGTTCTTC. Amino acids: CASSLYGTSGYNEQFF.

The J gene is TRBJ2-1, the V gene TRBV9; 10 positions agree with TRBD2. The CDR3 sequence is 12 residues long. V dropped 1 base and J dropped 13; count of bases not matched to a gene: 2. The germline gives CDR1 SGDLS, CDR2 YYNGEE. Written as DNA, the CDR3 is TGTGCCAGCAGCGTACTAGCGGGAGAACAGTTCTTC. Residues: CASSVLAGEQFF.

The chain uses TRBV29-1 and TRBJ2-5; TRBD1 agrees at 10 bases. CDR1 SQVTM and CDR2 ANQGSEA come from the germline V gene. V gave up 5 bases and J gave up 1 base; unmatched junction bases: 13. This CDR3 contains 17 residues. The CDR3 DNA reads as TGCAGCGTTCCCCGGGACAGGGGTCAGTCCATCCAAGAGACCCAGTACTTC. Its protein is CSVPRDRGQSIQETQYF.

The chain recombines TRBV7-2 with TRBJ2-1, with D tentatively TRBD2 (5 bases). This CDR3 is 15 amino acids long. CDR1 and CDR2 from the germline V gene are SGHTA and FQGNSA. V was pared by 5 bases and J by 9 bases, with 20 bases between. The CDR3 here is CASSIRALPGSEQFF. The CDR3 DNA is TGTGCCAGCAGCATCCGGGCCCTACCGGGGAGTGAGCAGTTCTTC.

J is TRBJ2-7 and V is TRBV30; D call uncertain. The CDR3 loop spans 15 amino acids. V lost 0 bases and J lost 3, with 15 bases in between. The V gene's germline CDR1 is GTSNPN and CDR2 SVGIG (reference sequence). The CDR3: CAWSVGVDTLYEQYF. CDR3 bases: TGTGCCTGGAGTGTAGGCGTAGACACTCTCTACGAGCAGTACTTC.

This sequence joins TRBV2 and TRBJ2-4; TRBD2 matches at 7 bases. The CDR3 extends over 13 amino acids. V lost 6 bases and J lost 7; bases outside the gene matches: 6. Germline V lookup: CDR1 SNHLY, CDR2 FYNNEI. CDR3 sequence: CASRGLSGNIQYF. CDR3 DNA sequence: TGTGCCAGCAGGGGACTAAGCGGCAACATTCAGTACTTC. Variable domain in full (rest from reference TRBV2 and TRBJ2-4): EPEVTQTPSHQVTQMGQEVILRCVPISNHLYFYWYRQILGQKVEFLVSFYNNEISEKSEIFDDQFSVERPDGSNFTLKIRSTKLEDSAMYFCASRGLSGNIQYFGAGTRLSVL.

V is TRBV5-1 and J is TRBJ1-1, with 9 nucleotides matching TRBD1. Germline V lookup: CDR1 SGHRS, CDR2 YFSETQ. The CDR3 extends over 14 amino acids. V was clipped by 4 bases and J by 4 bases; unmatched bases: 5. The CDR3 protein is CASSKETGGTEAFF. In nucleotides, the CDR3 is TGCGCCAGCAGCAAAGAGACAGGGGGCACTGAAGCTTTCTTT.

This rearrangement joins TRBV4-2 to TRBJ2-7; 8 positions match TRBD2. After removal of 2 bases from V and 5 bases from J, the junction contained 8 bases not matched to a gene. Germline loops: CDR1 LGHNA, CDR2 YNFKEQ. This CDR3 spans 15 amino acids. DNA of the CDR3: TGTGCCAGCAGCCAACGCGCGGGAGGCCCTAACGAGCAGTACTTC. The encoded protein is CASSQRAGGPNEQYF.

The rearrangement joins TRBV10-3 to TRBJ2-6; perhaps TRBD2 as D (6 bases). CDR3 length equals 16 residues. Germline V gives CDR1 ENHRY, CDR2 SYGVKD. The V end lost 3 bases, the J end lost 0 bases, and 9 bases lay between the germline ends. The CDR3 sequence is CAISDDGSSGANVLTF. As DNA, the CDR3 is TGTGCCATCAGTGATGACGGGAGCTCTGGGGCCAACGTCCTGACTTTC.

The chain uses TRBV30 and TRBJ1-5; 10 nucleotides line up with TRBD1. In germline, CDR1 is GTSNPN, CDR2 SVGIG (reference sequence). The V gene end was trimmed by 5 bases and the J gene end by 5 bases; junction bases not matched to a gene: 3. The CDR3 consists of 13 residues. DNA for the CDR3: TGTGCCTGGGACAGGGGGCTGGATCAGCCCCAGCATTTT. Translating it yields CAWDRGLDQPQHF.

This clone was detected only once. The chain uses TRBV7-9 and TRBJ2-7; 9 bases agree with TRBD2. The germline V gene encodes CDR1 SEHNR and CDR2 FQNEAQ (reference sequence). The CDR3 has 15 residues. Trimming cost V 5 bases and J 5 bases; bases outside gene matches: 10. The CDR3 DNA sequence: TGTGCCAGCAGCGCTACTCAGCGGGAGGTCCACGAGCAGTACTTC. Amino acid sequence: CASSATQREVHEQYF. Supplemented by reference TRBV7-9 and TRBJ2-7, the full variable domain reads DTGVSQNPRHKITKRGQNVTFRCDPISEHNRLYWYRQTLGQGPEFLTYFQNEAQLEKSRLLSDRFSAERPKGSFSTLEIQRTEQGDSAMYLCASSATQREVHEQYFGPGTRLTVT.

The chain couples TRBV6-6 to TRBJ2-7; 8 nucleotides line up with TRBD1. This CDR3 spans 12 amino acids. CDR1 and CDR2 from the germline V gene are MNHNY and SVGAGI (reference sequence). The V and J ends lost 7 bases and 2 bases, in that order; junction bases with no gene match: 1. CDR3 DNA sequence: TGTGCCAGCAAGGGACAGGCCTACGAGCAGTACTTC. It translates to CASKGQAYEQYF.

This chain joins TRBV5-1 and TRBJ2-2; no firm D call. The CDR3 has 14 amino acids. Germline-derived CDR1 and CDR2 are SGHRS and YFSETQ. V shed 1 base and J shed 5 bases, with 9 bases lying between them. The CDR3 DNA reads TGCGCCAGCAGCTTGTCGTGGCTAACCGGGGAGCTGTTTTTT. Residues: CASSLSWLTGELFF.

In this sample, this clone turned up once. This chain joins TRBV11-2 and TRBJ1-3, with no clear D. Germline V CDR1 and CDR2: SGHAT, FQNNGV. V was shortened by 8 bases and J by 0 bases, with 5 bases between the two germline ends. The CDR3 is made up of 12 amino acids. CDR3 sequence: CASRSSGNTIYF. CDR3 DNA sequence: TGTGCCAGCCGCAGCTCTGGAAACACCATATATTTT.

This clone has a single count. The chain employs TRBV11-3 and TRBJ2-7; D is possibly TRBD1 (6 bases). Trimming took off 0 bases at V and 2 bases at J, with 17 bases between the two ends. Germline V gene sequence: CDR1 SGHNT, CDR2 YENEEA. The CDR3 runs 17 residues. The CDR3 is CASSLDLMTGEAYEQYF. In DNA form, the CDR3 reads TGTGCCAGCAGCTTAGATCTGATGACAGGTGAGGCCTACGAGCAGTACTTC. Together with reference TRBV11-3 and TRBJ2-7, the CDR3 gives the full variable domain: EAGVVQSPRYKIIEKKQPVAFWCNPISGHNTLYWYLQNLGQGPELLIRYENEEAVDDSQLPKDRFSAERLKGVDSTLKIQPAELGDSAVYLCASSLDLMTGEAYEQYFGPGTRLTVT.

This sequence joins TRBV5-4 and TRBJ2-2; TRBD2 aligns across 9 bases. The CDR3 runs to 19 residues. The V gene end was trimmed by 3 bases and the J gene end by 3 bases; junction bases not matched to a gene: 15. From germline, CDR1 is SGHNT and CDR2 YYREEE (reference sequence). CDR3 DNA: TGTGCCAGCAGCTGCCTCGGGGCGGGAGGGCCCGGGGACACCGGGGAGCTGTTTTTT. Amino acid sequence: CASSCLGAGGPGDTGELFF.

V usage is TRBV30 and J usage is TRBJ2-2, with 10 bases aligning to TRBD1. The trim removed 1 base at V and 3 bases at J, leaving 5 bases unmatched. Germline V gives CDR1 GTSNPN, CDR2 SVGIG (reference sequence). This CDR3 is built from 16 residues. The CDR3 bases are TGTGCCTGGAGTGAACAGGACAGGGGGGACACCGGGGAGCTGTTTTTT. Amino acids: CAWSEQDRGDTGELFF.

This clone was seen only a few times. CDR3 bases: TGTGCCAGCGGGTATGTGGCGGCAGCCTACGAGCAGTACTTC. Its protein is CASGYVAAAYEQYF. This chain uses TRBV2 with TRBJ2-7; D is ambiguous. The CDR3 covers 14 residues. Trimming took off 8 bases at V and 2 bases at J, with 16 bases between the two ends. The germline V gene has CDR1 SNHLY and CDR2 FYNNEI.

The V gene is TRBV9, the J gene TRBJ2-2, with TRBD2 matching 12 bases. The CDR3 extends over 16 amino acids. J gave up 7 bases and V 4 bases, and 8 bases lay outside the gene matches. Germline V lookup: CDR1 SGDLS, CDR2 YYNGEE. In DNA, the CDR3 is TGTGCCAGCAGCAGACTAGCGGGAGATGGAAGCGGGGAGCTGTTTTTT. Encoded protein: CASSRLAGDGSGELFF.

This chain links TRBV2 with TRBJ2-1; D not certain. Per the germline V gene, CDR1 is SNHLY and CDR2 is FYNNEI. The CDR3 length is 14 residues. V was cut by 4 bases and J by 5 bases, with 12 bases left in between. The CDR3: CASSGRQGHNEQFF. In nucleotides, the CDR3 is TGTGCCAGCAGTGGCAGACAAGGCCACAATGAGCAGTTCTTC.